The 14 T cell receptor beta chains in this list originate from one sample, sequenced in a study of cytomegalovirus exposure and HLA in healthy donors. The protocol was immunoSEQ multiplex PCR, while the TCRdb copy is restricted to in-frame clones and leaves out a portion. The data contain about 170,000 clones, under 90% of them singletons. Sequencing was carried out using PBMCs. These receptors were collected from a woman under 30 in good health and CMV-seropositive.

This clone was detected only once. The chain joins TRBV27 to TRBJ2-1, with D maybe TRBD1 (5 bases). The V gene lost 2 bases and the J gene lost 1 base, with 9 bases spanning the gap. Germline loops: CDR1 MNHEY, CDR2 SMNVEV (reference sequence). The CDR3 sequence is 15 residues long. CDR3 nucleotide sequence: TGTGCCAGCAGTTTAAGGGGTGCTTCCTACAATGAGCAGTTCTTC. This encodes CASSLRGASYNEQFF.

The V and J genes are TRBV27 and TRBJ2-7; 8 bases line up with TRBD2. CDR1 and CDR2 (germline): MNHEY, SMNVEV (reference sequence). This CDR3 has 13 amino acids. The CDR3 coding sequence is TGTGCGAGCTTTGGGCAGCGGGGGTACGAGCAGTACTTC. It translates to CASFGQRGYEQYF.

The CDR3 sequence: CASRERLAGLTDTQYF. The CDR3 nucleotides read TGTGCCAGCAGGGAAAGACTAGCGGGACTCACAGATACGCAGTATTTT. The rearrangement uses TRBV2 and TRBJ2-3; 11 nucleotides align to TRBD2. After removal of 6 bases from V and 2 bases from J, the junction contained 7 bases not matched to a gene. The CDR3 has 16 amino acids. CDR1 is SNHLY and CDR2 is FYNNEI in the germline V gene.

The V gene is TRBV18, the J gene TRBJ1-1; D gene unclear. V dropped 4 bases and J dropped 4 bases, with 16 bases sitting between them. This CDR3 has 15 amino acids. Germline V gene lookup returns CDR1 KGHSH and CDR2 LQKENI. The CDR3 coding sequence is TGTGCCAGCTCACGTCCCGGGAACGACGGCACTGAAGCTTTCTTT. The encoded protein is CASSRPGNDGTEAFF.

The J gene is TRBJ2-7, the V gene TRBV7-2; 7 bases line up with TRBD2. This CDR3 has 15 residues. Germline V lookup: CDR1 SGHTA, CDR2 FQGNSA. V shed 0 bases and J 0 bases; nucleotides not matched to a gene: 2. The CDR3 DNA reads as TGTGCCAGCAGCTTAGCCCGCGGGAGCTCCTACGAGCAGTACTTC. It specifies CASSLARGSSYEQYF.

The V gene is TRBV4-2, the J gene TRBJ1-2; 7 nucleotides agree with TRBD1. The CDR3 contains 14 residues. J lost 2 bases, V lost 3 bases, and 3 bases had no gene match. Germline V gene sequence: CDR1 LGHNA, CDR2 YNFKEQ. The CDR3 DNA sequence: TGTGCCAGCAGCCAGTTACAGGGGAACTATGGCTACACCTTC. Its protein product is CASSQLQGNYGYTF.

This chain connects TRBV28 to TRBJ2-7, with 7 bases aligning to TRBD2. This CDR3 is built from 15 residues. J gave up 4 bases and V 3 bases, and 9 bases lay outside the gene matches. Germline values: CDR1 MDHEN, CDR2 SYDVKM. CDR3 in amino acids: CASSFSAGVVYEQYF. The CDR3 coding sequence is TGTGCCAGCAGTTTCTCCGCGGGAGTGGTGTACGAGCAGTACTTC.

The V gene is TRBV29-1, the J gene TRBJ2-5; 11 bases are a match to TRBD2. Germline lookup yields CDR1 SQVTM and CDR2 ANQGSEA. Trimming at V came to 3 bases and at J to 5 bases, leaving 14 bases not matched to a gene. The CDR3 has 17 residues. CDR3 DNA sequence: TGCAGCGTTGACGAGAGGTCTAGCGGGAGGCTCCTGGAGACCCAGTACTTC. This gives the protein CSVDERSSGRLLETQYF.

In its sample, this clone was seen once. V usage is TRBV13 and J usage is TRBJ2-3, with TRBD2 matching 10 bases. The CDR3 extends over 18 amino acids. Germline CDR1 is PRHDT and CDR2 is FYEKMQ (reference sequence). Germline trimming cut 5 bases from V and 6 bases from J; bases unmatched to any gene: 17. The CDR3 reads CASSQGTGLAGVGDTQYF. The CDR3 bases are TGTGCCAGCAGCCAGGGGACGGGGCTAGCGGGAGTAGGGGATACGCAGTATTTT. The whole variable domain, remainder taken from reference TRBV13 and TRBJ2-3, is AAGVIQSPRHLIKEKRETATLKCYPIPRHDTVYWYQQGPGQDPQFLISFYEKMQSDKGSIPDRFSAQQFSDYHSELNMSSLELGDSALYFCASSQGTGLAGVGDTQYFGPGTRLTVL.

The chain links TRBV30 to TRBJ2-7; TRBD1 matches 9 bases. The ends lost 2 bases at V and 2 bases at J; junction bases unmatched: 4. The CDR3 has 14 residues. Per germline, CDR1 GTSNPN and CDR2 SVGIG (reference sequence). The CDR3 region is CAWSKQGAAYEQYF. In DNA, the CDR3 is TGTGCCTGGAGTAAACAGGGGGCTGCCTACGAGCAGTACTTC. The full variable domain, rest sourced from reference TRBV30 and TRBJ2-7, is SQTIHQWPATLVQPVGSPLSLECTVEGTSNPNLYWYRQAAGRGLQLLFYSVGIGQISSEVPQNLSASRPQDRQFILSSKKLLLSDSGFYLCAWSKQGAAYEQYFGPGTRLTVT.

The V and J genes are TRBV7-8 and TRBJ2-7; a weak D match, TRBD1 (6 bases). Deletions cut 4 bases from V and 3 bases from J, with 10 bases between. CDR3 length equals 13 residues. The germline CDR1 and CDR2 sequences are SGHVS and FQNEAQ. The CDR3 sequence: CASSSGHIYEQYF. CDR3 nucleotides: TGTGCCAGCAGCTCGGGACACATCTACGAGCAGTACTTC.

J is TRBJ2-7 and V is TRBV19; D is uncertain. This CDR3 is 13 amino acids long. Trimming cost V 3 bases and J 4 bases, with 10 bases left between them. The germline CDR1 and CDR2 sequences are LNHDA and SQIVND (reference sequence). The CDR3 here is CASSIQPGYEQYF. CDR3 coding DNA: TGTGCCAGTAGTATTCAGCCCGGGTACGAGCAGTACTTC. Using reference TRBV19 and TRBJ2-7 for the parts outside the CDR3, the full variable domain is DGGITQSPKYLFRKEGQNVTLSCEQNLNHDAMYWYRQDPGQGLRLIYYSQIVNDFQKGDIAEGYSVSREKKESFPLTVTSAQKNPTAFYLCASSIQPGYEQYFGPGTRLTVT.

A note on this clone: Other DNA sequences in this sample translate to the same CDR3. The chain uses TRBV10-1 and TRBJ2-1, with 12 bases aligning to TRBD2. Per the germline V gene, CDR1 is WNHNN and CDR2 is SYGVQD (reference sequence). Trimming at V came to 5 bases and at J to 7 bases, leaving 3 bases not matched to a gene. The CDR3 is made up of 14 amino acids. The CDR3 is CASSRTSGINEQFF. CDR3 bases: TGCGCCAGCAGTCGGACTAGCGGGATTAATGAGCAGTTCTTC.

The chain combines TRBV2 with TRBJ2-7, with unresolved D. Trimming removed 7 bases at V and 2 bases at J, with 18 bases between. The CDR3 length is 15 residues. CDR1 and CDR2 from the germline V gene are SNHLY and FYNNEI. The CDR3 nucleotides read TGTGCCAGCACCGACTCATCTATCCACACCTACGAGCAGTACTTC. As protein: CASTDSSIHTYEQYF. Full variable domain (rest looked up from reference TRBV2 and TRBJ2-7): EPEVTQTPSHQVTQMGQEVILRCVPISNHLYFYWYRQILGQKVEFLVSFYNNEISEKSEIFDDQFSVERPDGSNFTLKIRSTKLEDSAMYFCASTDSSIHTYEQYFGPGTRLTVT.